A single sample is the source of the 2 T cell receptor beta chains below, sequenced in a study of T cells in tuberculosis. Profiled with immunoSEQ multiplex PCR; TCRdb holds only in-frame clones, not every one. This sample has roughly 35,000 clones; about 89% occur once, and the top ten carry roughly 2.2%. Input material: PBMCs. All receptors come from a donor between 5 and 29 years old with latent tuberculosis or without tuberculosis infection.

CDR3 nucleotide sequence: TGTGCCAGCTCAGCCGGGACAGGGGGGTGGAACACTGAAGCTTTCTTT. Amino acids: CASSAGTGGWNTEAFF. The V and J genes are TRBV18 and TRBJ1-1; TRBD1 matches 11 bases. V lost 5 bases to trimming and J lost 1 base; unmatched junction nucleotides: 6. Germline assignment: CDR1 KGHSH and CDR2 LQKENI. The CDR3 length is 16 residues.

The gene calls are TRBV19 and TRBJ2-4, with 8 positions matching TRBD2. V lost 5 bases, J lost 0 bases, and 3 bases stayed unmatched. This CDR3 is 15 amino acids long. Germline CDR1 and CDR2: LNHDA and SQIVND (reference sequence). This CDR3 is CASSPGGLAKNIQYF. The CDR3 DNA follows: TGTGCCAGTAGTCCGGGGGGGCTAGCCAAAAACATTCAGTACTTC.